Listed below are T cell receptor beta chains from one sample, sequenced in a study of blood T cells in healthy people across ages. TCRdb independently ran MiXCR on the 5' RACE reads; one entry per CDR3 protein. The sample contains roughly 1,300,000 distinct CDR3 sequences, around 55% of which appear only once. Sequencing used blood. The source of these receptors is a man aged 18-30 years in good health. The CDR3 runs from the conserved cysteine through the conserved F or W. A D gene is named only where the DNA matches it firmly. Not all rows give a size; the values are once, few, many and, for expanded clones, a class.

V	D	J	size	DNA	CDR3
TRBV6-1	TRBD1	TRBJ2-4	-	TGTGCCAGCAGCACAGGGGACCGAAACATTCAGTACTTC	CASSTGDRNIQYF
TRBV7-8	TRBD2	TRBJ2-3	few	TGTGCCAGCAGCCCTGGGGCGGGAGTGACAGATACGCAGTATTTT	CASSPGAGVTDTQYF
TRBV20-1	TRBD2	TRBJ2-5	-	TGCAGTGCATCCCGTCCACTAGCGGGGGAAGAGACCCAGTACTTC	CSASRPLAGEETQYF
TRBV20-1	-	TRBJ1-5	once	TGCAGTGCTAGTTTTCTGGTTGGGCCCCAGCATTTT	CSASFLVGPQHF
TRBV7-2	-	TRBJ2-6	-	TGTGCCAGCAGCTTAGCCAGGGTGTCTGGGGCCAACGTCCTGACTTTC	CASSLARVSGANVLTF
TRBV4-1	-	TRBJ2-1	-	TGCGCCAGCAGCCACCCGCAGGAGGACGAGCAGTTCTTC	CASSHPQEDEQFF
TRBV29-1	-	TRBJ1-4	few	TGCAGCGTAGAGCCGGGCCCCAAAGGGGAAAAACTGTTTTTT	CSVEPGPKGEKLFF
TRBV10-3	-	TRBJ2-2	-	TGTGCCACGGTGCAAAGGGGGAACACCGGGGAGCTGTTTTTT	CATVQRGNTGELFF
TRBV6-6	TRBD2	TRBJ2-1	once	TGTGCCAGCAGTTACCAGACTAGCGGGATCTACAATGAGCAGTTCTTC	CASSYQTSGIYNEQFF
TRBV10-3	-	TRBJ2-2	-	TGTGCCATCAGTTGGACCGACAACACCGGGGAGCTGTTTTTT	CAISWTDNTGELFF
TRBV20-1	-	TRBJ2-3	-	TGCAGTGCTAGAGAGGGGAGCGGAGATACGCAGTATTTT	CSAREGSGDTQYF
TRBV20-1	-	TRBJ2-1	-	TGCAGTGCTAGTCGACGGTTCAATGAGCAGTTCTTC	CSASRRFNEQFF
TRBV28	TRBD1	TRBJ1-4	-	TGTGCCAGCAGGTCGGGACAGGGGAGGGAAAAACTGTTTTTT	CASRSGQGREKLFF
TRBV6-2/TRBV6-3	-	TRBJ1-2	-	TGTGCCAGCAGTTACTACAACAACCGAAGGGGCGGCTACACCTTC	CASSYYNNRRGGYTF